This T cell receptor beta chain is from a study of glioma-infiltrating T cells after dendritic cell vaccination. The assay was immunoSEQ multiplex PCR, and TCRdb's table has in-frame clones only and misses some. The sample lists almost 65,000 clones; about 81% were seen once. This material consisted of blood, taken before dendritic cell vaccination. The TCR was taken from a human donor with glioblastoma.

This chain's CDR3 is CASSQGDRANYEQYF. In DNA form, the CDR3 reads TGCGCCAGCAGCCAAGGGGACAGGGCAAACTACGAGCAGTACTTC. This chain links TRBV4-1 with TRBJ2-7; 9 nucleotides align to TRBD1. V gave up 1 base and J gave up 3 bases; unmatched junction bases: 4. The CDR3 is 15 amino acids. Germline V CDR1 and CDR2: MGHRA, YSYEKL.